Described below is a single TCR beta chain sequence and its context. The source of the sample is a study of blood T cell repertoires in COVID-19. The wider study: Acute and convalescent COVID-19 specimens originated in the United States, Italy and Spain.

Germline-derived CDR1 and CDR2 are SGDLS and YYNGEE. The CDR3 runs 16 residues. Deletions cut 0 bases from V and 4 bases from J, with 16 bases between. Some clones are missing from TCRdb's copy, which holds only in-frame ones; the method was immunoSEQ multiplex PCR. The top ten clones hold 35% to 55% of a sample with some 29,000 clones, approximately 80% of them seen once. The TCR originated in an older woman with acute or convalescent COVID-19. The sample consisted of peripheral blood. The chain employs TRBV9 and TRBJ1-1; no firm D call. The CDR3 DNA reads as TGTGCCAGCAGCGTAGCCCAGGAGGCCGGGATCACTGAAGCTTTCTTT. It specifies CASSVAQEAGITEAFF.